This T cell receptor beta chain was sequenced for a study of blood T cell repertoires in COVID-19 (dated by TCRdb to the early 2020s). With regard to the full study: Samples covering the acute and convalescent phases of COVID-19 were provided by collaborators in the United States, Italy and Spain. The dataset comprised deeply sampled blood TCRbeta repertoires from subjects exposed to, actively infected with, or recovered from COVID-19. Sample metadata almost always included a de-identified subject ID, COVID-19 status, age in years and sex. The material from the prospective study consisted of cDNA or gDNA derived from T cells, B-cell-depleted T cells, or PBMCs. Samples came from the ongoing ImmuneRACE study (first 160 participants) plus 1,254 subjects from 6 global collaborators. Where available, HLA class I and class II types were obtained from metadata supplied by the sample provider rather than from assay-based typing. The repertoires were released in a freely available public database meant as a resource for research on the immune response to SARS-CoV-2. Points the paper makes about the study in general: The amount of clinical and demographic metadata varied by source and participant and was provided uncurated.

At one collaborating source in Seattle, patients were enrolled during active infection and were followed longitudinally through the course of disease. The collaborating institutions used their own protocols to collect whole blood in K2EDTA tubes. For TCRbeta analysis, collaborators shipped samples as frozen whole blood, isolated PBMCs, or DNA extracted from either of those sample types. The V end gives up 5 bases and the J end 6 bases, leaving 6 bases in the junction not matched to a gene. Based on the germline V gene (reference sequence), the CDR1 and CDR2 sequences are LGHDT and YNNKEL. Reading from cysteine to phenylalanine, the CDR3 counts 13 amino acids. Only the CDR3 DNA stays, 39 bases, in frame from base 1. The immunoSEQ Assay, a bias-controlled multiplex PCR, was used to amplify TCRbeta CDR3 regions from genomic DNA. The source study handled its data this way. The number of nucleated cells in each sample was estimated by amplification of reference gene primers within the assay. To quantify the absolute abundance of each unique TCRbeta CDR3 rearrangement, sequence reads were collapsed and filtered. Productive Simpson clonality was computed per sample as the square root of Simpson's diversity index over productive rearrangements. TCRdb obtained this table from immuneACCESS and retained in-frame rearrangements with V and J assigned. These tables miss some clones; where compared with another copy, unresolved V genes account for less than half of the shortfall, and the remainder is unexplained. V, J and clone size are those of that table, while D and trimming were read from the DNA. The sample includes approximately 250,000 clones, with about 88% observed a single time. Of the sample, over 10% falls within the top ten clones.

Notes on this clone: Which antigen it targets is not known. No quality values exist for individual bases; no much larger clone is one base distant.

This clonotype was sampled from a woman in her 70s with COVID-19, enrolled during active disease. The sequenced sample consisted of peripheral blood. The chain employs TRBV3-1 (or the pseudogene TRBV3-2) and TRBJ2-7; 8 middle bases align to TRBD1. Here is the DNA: TGTGCCAGCAGCTCCGGACAGGGTTCCGAGCAGTACTTC. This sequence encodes CASSSGQGSEQYF.